This T cell receptor beta chain comes out of a study of early T cells in non-severe SARS-CoV-2 infection. Study-level information: It was bulk RNA from unsorted whole blood that was sequenced, and the chains were unpaired.

TCRdb re-derived calls from the 5' RACE reads in MiXCR, one entry per CDR3 protein. The data contain more than 40,000 distinct CDR3 sequences, almost 5.5% of them singletons. The CDR3 totals 13 residues. Germline V gene lookup returns CDR1 DFQATT and CDR2 SNEGSKA (reference sequence). V dropped 5 bases and J dropped 6 bases, with 14 bases sitting between them. The sequence was collected from an adult who was a healthcare worker with PCR-confirmed SARS-CoV-2 infection or an uninfected control (not recorded which). The V and J genes are TRBV20-1 and TRBJ2-1, with D maybe TRBD1 (5 bases). This specimen was whole blood, taken at baseline. The CDR3 DNA is TGCAGTGCTGAGAGAATAGACAGCAATGAGCAGTTCTTC. Residues: CSAERIDSNEQFF.